Below are 13 T cell receptor beta chains sequenced from a single sample in a study of blood T cell repertoires in COVID-19. Some clones are missing from TCRdb's copy, which holds only in-frame ones; the method was immunoSEQ multiplex PCR. Of tens of thousands of clones in the sample, roughly 79% are singletons; the top ten hold around 5%. The sequencing input was peripheral blood. Receptors were obtained from a man older than 75 with COVID-19, enrolled during active disease.

The V gene is TRBV19, the J gene TRBJ1-2; TRBD1 matches 8 bases. This CDR3 spans 14 amino acids. The V and J ends lost 6 bases and 3 bases, in that order; junction bases with no gene match: 6. Germline CDR1 reads LNHDA; CDR2 reads SQIVND (reference sequence). For the CDR3, the DNA is TGTGCCAGTAGCCCAGGGGGCTTGGACTATGGCTACACCTTC. Protein: CASSPGGLDYGYTF.

V gene TRBV6-6 combines with J gene TRBJ2-5, with D tentatively TRBD2 (6 bases). V lost 4 bases to trimming and J lost 5 bases, with 17 bases between them. This CDR3 has 15 amino acids. Germline V gene data show CDR1 as MNHNY and CDR2 as SVGAGI (reference sequence). CDR3 loop: CASSSGGTPRETQYF. The CDR3 DNA reads as TGTGCCAGCAGTTCTGGAGGGACGCCGCGGGAGACCCAGTACTTC.

V is TRBV12-3 or TRBV12-4 and J is TRBJ2-1, with 12 positions matching TRBD2. V shed 7 bases, J shed 15 bases, and the junction held 7 bases outside the gene matches. The CDR3 covers 12 residues. The CDR3 bases are TGTGCCAGCACCTCTCTAGCGGGGGGGTTGTTCTTC. Its translation: CASTSLAGGLFF.

The genes are TRBV5-4 and TRBJ2-1, with 11 bases that match TRBD1. V shed 4 bases and J 4 bases; nucleotides not matched to a gene: 4. Germline V gene sequence: CDR1 SGHNT, CDR2 YYREEE (reference sequence). The CDR3 spans 15 residues. The DNA for the CDR3 is TGTGCCAGCAGCAGGGACAGGGGGTGGTACAATGAGCAGTTCTTC. It translates to CASSRDRGWYNEQFF. The full variable domain, rest sourced from reference TRBV5-4 and TRBJ2-1, is ETGVTQSPTHLIKTRGQQVTLRCSSQSGHNTVSWYQQALGQGPQFIFQYYREEENGRGNFPPRFSGLQFPNYSSELNVNALELDDSALYLCASSRDRGWYNEQFFGPGTRLTVL.

The chain is built from TRBV19 and TRBJ1-5, with D hard to call. Germline lookup yields CDR1 LNHDA and CDR2 SQIVND (reference sequence). This CDR3 comprises 15 residues. V lost 3 bases, J lost 4 bases, and 13 bases lay in between. CDR3 amino acids: CASSISREGNQPQHF. The CDR3 bases are TGTGCCAGTAGTATCTCTCGCGAGGGAAATCAGCCCCAGCATTTT.

V gene TRBV7-8 combines with J gene TRBJ2-1, with D uncertain. The CDR3 totals 15 residues. The V gene's germline CDR1 is SGHVS and CDR2 FQNEAQ. V lost 5 bases and J 1 base, leaving 12 bases between the germline ends. Written as DNA, the CDR3 is TGTGCCAGCAGCAGAGAGAGGCTATCCTACAATGAGCAGTTCTTC. Its protein product is CASSRERLSYNEQFF. The variable domain in full, with the rest retrieved from reference TRBV7-8 and TRBJ2-1, is GAGVSQSPRYKVAKRGQDVALRCDPISGHVSLFWYQQALGQGPEFLTYFQNEAQLDKSGLPSDRFFAERPEGSVSTLKIQRTQQEDSAVYLCASSRERLSYNEQFFGPGTRLTVL.

J is TRBJ1-6 and V is TRBV5-5; 7 bases agree with TRBD1. This CDR3 has 15 amino acids. The germline CDR1 and CDR2 sequences are SGHKS and YYEKEE (reference sequence). V shed 0 bases and J 7 bases; nucleotides not matched to a gene: 4. For the CDR3, the DNA is TGTGCCAGCAGCTTGGGTTGGGACAGAAATTCACCCCTCCACTTT. It yields the protein CASSLGWDRNSPLHF.

The rearrangement uses TRBV5-4 and TRBJ1-6; D uncertain. Per germline, CDR1 SGHNT and CDR2 YYREEE (reference sequence). The CDR3 length is 16 residues. V was cut by 6 bases and J by 8 bases, with 21 bases left in between. The CDR3 is CASITPTGDRYSPLHF. As DNA, the CDR3 is TGTGCCAGCATCACTCCCACCGGGGATCGGTATTCACCCCTCCACTTT.

The chain uses TRBV24-1 and TRBJ2-3, with 9 bases that match TRBD1. J was trimmed by 2 bases and V by 3 bases; bases with no gene match: 5. This CDR3 is 16 amino acids long. CDR1 and CDR2 from the germline V gene are KGHDR and SFDVKD. The CDR3 nucleotides are TGTGCCACCAGTGATAGGACAGGGGAAGTCACAGATACGCAGTATTTT. This gives the protein CATSDRTGEVTDTQYF.

The chain combines TRBV12-2 with TRBJ2-1; no DNA check was done on the table's D call, TRBD2. TRBV12-2 is annotated as a pseudogene. This CDR3 contains 20 residues. The CDR3 reads CASRSPYGAGAILIYNEQFF. CDR3 bases: TGTGCAAGTCGCTCACCTTACGGGGCGGGGGCCATCCTCATCTACAATGAGCAGTTCTTC.

About this clone: One end of the junction does not line up with germline, which may come from a read error. The chain is built from TRBV7-8 and TRBJ2-5, with TRBD2 matching 7 bases. Germline CDR1 SGHVS, CDR2 FQNEAQ. This CDR3 is 11 amino acids long. CDR3 in DNA: TGTGCCAGCAGCTTAGAACTAGCGATCAACTTC. As protein: CASSLELAINF.

This clone occurred a few times. The rearrangement uses TRBV6-4 and TRBJ2-5; no clear D. Germline CDR1 and CDR2: MRHNA and SNTAGT. The V end was cut by 10 bases, the J end by 4 bases, with 7 bases between. The CDR3 loop spans 10 amino acids. Written as DNA, the CDR3 is TGTGCCACCCCTAGAGAGACCCAGTACTTC. As protein: CATPRETQYF.

This clone turned up a few times. This chain joins TRBV4-2 and TRBJ2-2; D unresolved. Per the germline V gene, CDR1 is LGHNA and CDR2 is YNFKEQ. V was clipped by 1 base and J by 8 bases, with 11 bases between them. The CDR3 extends over 14 amino acids. The CDR3 nucleotides are TGTGCCAGCAGCCAAGGGGCAGTTTCAGGGGAGCTGTTTTTT. Encoded protein: CASSQGAVSGELFF.